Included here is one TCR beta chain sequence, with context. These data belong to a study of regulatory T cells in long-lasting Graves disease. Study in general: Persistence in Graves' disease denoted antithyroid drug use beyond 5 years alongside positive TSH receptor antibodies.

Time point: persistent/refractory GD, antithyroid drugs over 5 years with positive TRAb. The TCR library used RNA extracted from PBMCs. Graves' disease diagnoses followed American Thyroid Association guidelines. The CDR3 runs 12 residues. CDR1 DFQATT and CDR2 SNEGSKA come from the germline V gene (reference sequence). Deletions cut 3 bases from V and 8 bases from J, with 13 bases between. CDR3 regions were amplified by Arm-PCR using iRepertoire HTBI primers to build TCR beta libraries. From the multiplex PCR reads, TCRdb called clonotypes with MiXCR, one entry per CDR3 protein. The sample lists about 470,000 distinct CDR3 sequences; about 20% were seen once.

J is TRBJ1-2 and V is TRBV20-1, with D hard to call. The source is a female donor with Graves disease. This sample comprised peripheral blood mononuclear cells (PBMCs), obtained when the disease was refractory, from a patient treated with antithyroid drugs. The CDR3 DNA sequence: TGCAGTGCTAGTCGGGGAGGAAGGGGCTACACCTTC. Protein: CSASRGGRGYTF.